The sequence of this T cell receptor beta chain was determined in a study of cytomegalovirus exposure and HLA in healthy donors. About the research overall: Within an early data release were 65 million to 90 million unique TCRs drawn from HLA-typed donors. Study results and caveats: TCR beta sequences reportedly predicted most subjects' HLA-A and HLA-B alleles accurately. In an earlier analysis, in some 600 donors, most V segments appeared productive either ~90% or ~30% of the time.

With regard to this clone: Its antigen remains unknown.

Germline V CDR1 and CDR2: LGHNA, YSLEER. Trimming removed 3 bases from V and 5 bases from J; junction bases left unmatched: 7. The CDR3 is 15 amino acids. Vbeta (60) and Jbeta (13) primers were used in the PCR. Generated by immunoSEQ multiplex PCR, the TCRdb table keeps only in-frame clones and is missing some. The repertoire holds some 96,000 clones, with 78% as singletons. The chain employs TRBV4-3 and TRBJ2-7; 10 nucleotides align to TRBD2. Sequencing input: PBMCs. The origin of this receptor is an older woman in good health and CMV-seronegative. CDR3 coding DNA: TGCGCCAGCAGCCAGAGTCTCCTAGCGGGAGACGAGCAGTACTTC. It specifies CASSQSLLAGDEQYF.